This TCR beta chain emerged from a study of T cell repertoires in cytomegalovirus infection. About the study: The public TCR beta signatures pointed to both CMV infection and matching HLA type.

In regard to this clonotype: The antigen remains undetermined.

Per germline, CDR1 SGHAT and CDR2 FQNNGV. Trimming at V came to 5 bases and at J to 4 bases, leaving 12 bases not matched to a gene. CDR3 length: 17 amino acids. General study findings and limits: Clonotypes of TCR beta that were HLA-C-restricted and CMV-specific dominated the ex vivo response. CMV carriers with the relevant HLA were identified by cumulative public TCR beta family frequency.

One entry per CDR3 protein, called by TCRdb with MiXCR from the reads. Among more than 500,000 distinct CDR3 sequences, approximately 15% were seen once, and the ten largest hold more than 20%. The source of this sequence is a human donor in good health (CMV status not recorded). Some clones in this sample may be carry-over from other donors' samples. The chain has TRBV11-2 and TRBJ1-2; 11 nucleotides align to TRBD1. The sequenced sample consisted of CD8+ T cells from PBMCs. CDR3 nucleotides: TGTGCCAGCAGCACGCCTCAGGGACAGGGGGAGGCCTATGGCTACACCTTC. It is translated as CASSTPQGQGEAYGYTF.